This record concerns one T cell receptor beta chain sequence. Its target antigen remains unknown. No much larger clonotype is one base removed from it; base qualities were not supplied. From the germline V gene, CDR1 is SGHRS and CDR2 is YFSETQ. The germline ends are 13 bases apart after V is trimmed by 6 bases and J by 7 bases. From the cysteine up to the phenylalanine, the CDR3 has a length of 12 residues. Only the CDR3 DNA is retained, 36 bases long and in frame from the first base. Library creation used the immunoSEQ multiplex PCR assay. The multiplex PCR relied on a mix of 60 forward primers for TCR Vbeta segments and 13 reverse primers for TCR Jbeta segments. The CDR3 region of rearranged TCR beta genes was amplified from genomic DNA with a multiplex PCR assay. The Illumina HiSeq System was used to sequence the amplified TCR beta libraries as 87-base-pair reads. For the original study's pipeline: A later analysis tallied 70 million to 100 million unique TCR beta chains across the 660 or so repertoires, and approximately 12 million of those chains were shared by two or more donors. Raw reads were error-corrected and collapsed into unique sequences with a nearest-neighbor algorithm that merged closely related sequences to remove PCR and sequencing errors. V, D and J gene segments were assigned by aligning CDR3 sequences to IMGT reference sequences. For a sequence to be retained, a match of at least six nucleotides was required to both a V gene segment and a J gene segment. A rearrangement counted as productive if the CDR3 had no stop codons and remained in frame with V and J, and every other rearrangement counted as non-productive. Following IMGT convention, CDR3 was defined as the stretch from the second conserved V-encoded cysteine to the conserved J-encoded phenylalanine. The earlier analysis of some 580 of the donors excluded any sequence lacking an unambiguous match to a single V gene segment. In an earlier analysis of roughly 500 of the donors, V segments were called functional above 56.7% productive rearrangements and were called segregating when the between-donor standard deviation exceeded 5%. A statistical classification framework was built for diagnosing cytomegalovirus status from the catalog of TCR beta chain sequences. V and J gene assignment, in a later analysis, came from comparing TCR nucleotide sequences with IMGT/GENE-DB human TR gene sequences. Using the TCRdist pipeline, a later analysis assigned CDR3 sequences along with most-parsimonious VDJ recombination scenarios. In a later analysis, each TCR beta chain was defined by its CDR3 amino acid sequence together with its V-gene family, and reads lacking a unique V-gene family were excluded. As a way to deal with suspected cross-contamination and a sequencing artifact, a later analysis dropped approximately 590 nucleotide sequences that were highly shared and had low generation probability. A later analysis calculated a clonal expansion index for each public chain from normalized within-repertoire ranks of inferred template counts. A later analysis computed generation probabilities with a VDJ recombination model fitted to out-of-frame rearrangements, and checked the results against IGoR. A later analysis scored TCR-TCR, TCR-HLA and TCR-CMV co-occurrence with hypergeometric tests, applying a repertoire-size bias correction to TCR pairs. A later analysis estimated false discovery rates by permuting HLA or CMV assignments 20 times. A later analysis grouped co-occurring TCRs with DBSCAN, adding TCRdist sequence similarity when clustering within HLA-allele-positive subsets. Repertoires with fewer than 30,000 or more than 120,000 public chains, plus five repertoires with anomalous nucleotide sharing, were excluded from co-occurrence clustering. TCRdb limited this immuneACCESS table to in-frame rearrangements with V and J called. A share of clones is missing; checked studies link under half to unresolved V genes, and the rest is unexplained. Clone size and the V and J calls come from that table; the DNA yielded D and trimming. The sample data list roughly 13,000 clones, and roughly 63% of these were observed just once. About 15% of the sample comes from the top ten.

The source of the sample is a study of cytomegalovirus exposure and HLA in healthy donors (dated by TCRdb to 2016 to 2017). With respect to the entire study: According to an earlier analysis of several hundred of the donors, about 180 million T cells yielded approximately 120 million unique TCR beta sequences and 276 Gb of sequence data. All discovery cohort repertoires had been generated using a single sequencing platform. Both class I and class II loci were covered by HLA typing, at four-digit resolution. The study aimed to test whether cataloging public T cell receptors could reveal signatures of past pathogen exposure. Along with the approximately 650-subject first cohort, a separate validation cohort of over a hundred different subjects was used. A later analysis re-analyzed previously published TCR beta repertoires from 666 donors and added high-resolution HLA genotyping to study TCR occurrence patterns. An earlier analysis of some 500 of the donors applied high-throughput TCR beta sequencing to assess whether each TCR beta V gene segment acted as functional or pseudogenic. Of the roughly 400 genotyped donors, about 80% fell in the genetic ancestry cluster associated with self-reported Caucasian donors. Because of strong linkage in the cohort, four or five DR-DQ haplotypes were treated as single units for association and clustering. To predict cytomegalovirus infection status, the study combined high-throughput TCR immunosequencing, statistical association of individual TCRs with disease status, and machine learning. The number of typed donors differed by locus: about 620-630 for A, B, C, DRB1 and DQB1; some 500 for DQA1; around 610 for DPA1; and approximately 450 for DPB1. The T cell repertoires of 550 to 850 subjects were profiled by immunosequencing and related to cytomegalovirus serostatus. Donor age, sex, ethnicity and CMV serostatus were compiled alongside the repertoire data. In the later analysis, no new phenotypic data were used to find candidate immune exposures; instead, reliance was placed on TCR beta sequences and their occurrence across donors. An early release that covered approximately 600 HLA-typed donors contained approximately 320 gigabases of sequencing data and about 84 million unique TCR sequences. Among 300 to 500 genotyped donors of the cohort, an average of around 240,000 unique TCR beta nucleotide sequences was sequenced per donor, of which roughly 17% were non-productive. A later genetic analysis took genome-wide SNP genotypes for 398 of the 666 donors and used that subset as a discovery cohort. Paper-wide results and their limitations: A cluster of highly shared sequence variants was judged likely to represent a technical artifact of the sequencing pipeline. Several of the top co-occurrence clusters appeared to be linked to parvovirus B19, influenza, CMV and Epstein-Barr virus, according to a later analysis. In an earlier analysis of more than 450 of the donors, most TCR beta V segments were observed in productive rearrangements about 90% or about 30% of the time, broadly matching IMGT annotations. Because the 87-base-pair reads could not distinguish some IMGT-functional V segments, including TRBV6-2 and TRBV6-3, those segments were excluded. In a later analysis, HLA-associated TCR beta chains were found to be more clonally expanded and to have lower generation probabilities than equally common non-associated chains. A later analysis found that most CMV-associated TCR beta chains appeared HLA-restricted, with HLA associations seemingly driven largely by CMV exposure. Correlated functional status among segregating V segments might be attributable to linkage disequilibrium, but an unknown experimental factor could not be ruled out. A later genetic analysis reported fewer N-insertions in productive TCRs among donors in an Asian-associated ancestry cluster than the roughly 650-donor mean. Because HLA typing was missing for some donors at each locus, association tests included only the typed subset. A further reported finding was that TCR beta sequences accurately predicted the HLA-A and HLA-B alleles for most subjects in the first cohort. In vitro tests confirmed that a few of the cytomegalovirus-associated TCR beta chains recognize cytomegalovirus antigens. According to the authors, the approach could potentially be generalized to other disease states and immunological phenotypes. Roughly uniform sequencing depth across donors was assumed in presence/absence analyses, although this assumption may not hold. The study listed 170 or so TCR beta chains as associated with cytomegalovirus. In a later analysis, the rate of TCR association differed among HLA loci, with DRB1 alleles having the most associated TCRs and HLA-C alleles having the fewest. CMV serostatus was the only immune exposure information available for the cohort. Assigning TCR associations to individual alleles was difficult when HLA alleles, especially DR and DQ, strongly co-occurred. In a later analysis, over 15,000 TCR beta sequences were associated with specific HLA alleles at a false discovery rate of 0.05. Roughly 15 rarely observed V segments, including chromosome 9 orphons, were excluded from the earlier analysis of 550 to 700 of the donors because counts were too low. The classifier was reported to diagnose cytomegalovirus status with high specificity and sensitivity in both the original and validation cohorts. Most TCR sequences were observed very rarely across donors, whereas some public TCRs were present in many individuals. An association between a missense DCLRE1C variant and V-gene and J-gene trimming of TCR beta chains was found in a later genetic analysis and replicated in an independent cohort. Only TCR beta chains were sequenced in this cohort, and the absence of alpha or paired-chain data limited detectable features.

The cohort comprised hundreds of healthy bone marrow donors. Cohort members were all nominally healthy when sampled, although unrecorded immune exposures were likely present. The donor was CMV seropositive and belonged to the group of around 300 seropositive cohort members. Every donor gave a peripheral blood sample, and the peripheral blood mononuclear cells from that sample were used for TCR beta sequencing. The Qiagen DNeasy Blood Extraction Kit was used to extract genomic DNA from the blood cell samples. The chain is made from TRBV5-1 and TRBJ1-1; the D gene is perhaps TRBD1, from 6 matching bases. This TCR was sampled from a woman in her fifties or sixties in good health and CMV-seropositive. The sample consisted of PBMCs. The CDR3 has the sequence CASKGERDEAFF. The DNA reads TGCGCCAGCAAGGGGGAGAGGGATGAAGCTTTCTTT.